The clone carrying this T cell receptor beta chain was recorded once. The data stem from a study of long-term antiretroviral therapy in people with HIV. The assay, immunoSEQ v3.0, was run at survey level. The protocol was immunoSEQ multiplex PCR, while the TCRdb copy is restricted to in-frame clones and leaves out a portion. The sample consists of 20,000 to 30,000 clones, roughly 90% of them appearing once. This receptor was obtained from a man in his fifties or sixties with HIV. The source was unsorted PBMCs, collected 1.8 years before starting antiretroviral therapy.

CDR3 region: CAWSALSTSYNEQFF. The CDR3 bases are TGTGCCTGGAGTGCCCTGTCTACTTCCTACAATGAGCAGTTCTTC. The rearrangement links TRBV30 to TRBJ2-1; D remains ambiguous. CDR3 size: 15 residues. V lost 1 base and J lost 1, with 11 bases in between. The germline V gene has CDR1 GTSNPN and CDR2 SVGIG (reference sequence). Looking up the rest from reference TRBV30 and TRBJ2-1 gives the full variable domain: SQTIHQWPATLVQPVGSPLSLECTVEGTSNPNLYWYRQAAGRGLQLLFYSVGIGQISSEVPQNLSASRPQDRQFILSSKKLLLSDSGFYLCAWSALSTSYNEQFFGPGTRLTVL.